This T cell receptor beta chain was recovered during a study of blood T cell repertoires in COVID-19. About the study: Samples of COVID-19 (acute and convalescent) were obtained from the United States, Italy and Spain. Sample material is recorded as cDNA or gDNA derived from T cells, B-cell-depleted T cells, or PBMCs.

Original data processing: The authors estimated nucleated cell counts from reference gene primer amplification. TCRdb keeps only in-frame clones here, not all; method: immunoSEQ multiplex PCR. V and J calls and clone size are those listed in that table; D and trimming were worked out from the DNA. There are about 130,000 clones in the sample; about 80% occur only once, and around 2.7% lies in the top ten. Trimming removed 0 bases from V and 5 bases from J, with 8 bases in between. The CDR3 has 13 amino acids. Looked up from germline, CDR1 is SGHRS and CDR2 is YFSETQ. The V gene is TRBV5-1, the J gene TRBJ1-1; D is unresolved. Sequencing input: peripheral blood. This TCR was sampled from a woman of 80 years or more with acute or convalescent COVID-19. The CDR3 loop reads CASSLAGETEAFF. The CDR3 DNA is TGCGCCAGCAGCTTGGCCGGAGAAACTGAAGCTTTCTTT.